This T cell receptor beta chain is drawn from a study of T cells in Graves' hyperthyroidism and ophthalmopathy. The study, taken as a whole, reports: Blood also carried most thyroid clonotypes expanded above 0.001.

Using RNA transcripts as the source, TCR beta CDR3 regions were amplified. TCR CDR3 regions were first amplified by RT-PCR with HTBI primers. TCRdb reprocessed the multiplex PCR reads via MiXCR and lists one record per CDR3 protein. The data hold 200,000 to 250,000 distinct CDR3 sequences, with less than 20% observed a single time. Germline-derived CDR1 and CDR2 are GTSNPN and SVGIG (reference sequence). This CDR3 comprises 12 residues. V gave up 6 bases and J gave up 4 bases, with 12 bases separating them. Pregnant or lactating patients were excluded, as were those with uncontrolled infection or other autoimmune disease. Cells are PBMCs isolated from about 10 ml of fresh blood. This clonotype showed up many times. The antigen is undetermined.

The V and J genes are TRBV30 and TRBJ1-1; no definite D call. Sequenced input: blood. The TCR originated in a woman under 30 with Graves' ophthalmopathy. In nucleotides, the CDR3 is TGTGCCTGCCTGCGGGCGGGCACTGAAGCTTTCTTT. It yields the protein CACLRAGTEAFF.